The subject of this entry is one TCR beta chain. The entry originates in a study of T cells in tumors after PD-1 blockade. Clones were sequenced by immunoSEQ multiplex PCR, and TCRdb holds only the in-frame ones, with some missing. The data hold about 33,000 clones, with 78% observed a single time. The CDR3 length is 13 residues. Between the trimmed V and J ends, which lost 3 bases and 6 bases, there was a span of 12 bases. The sequence was obtained from a human donor with basal cell carcinoma. The sample here was PBMCs, taken before anti-PD-1 treatment. The J gene is TRBJ2-7, the V gene TRBV12-3 or TRBV12-4, with D maybe TRBD1 (5 bases). The CDR3 spells CASSFQGGGEQYF. The DNA of the CDR3 is TGTGCCAGCAGTTTCCAGGGTGGTGGCGAGCAGTACTTC.